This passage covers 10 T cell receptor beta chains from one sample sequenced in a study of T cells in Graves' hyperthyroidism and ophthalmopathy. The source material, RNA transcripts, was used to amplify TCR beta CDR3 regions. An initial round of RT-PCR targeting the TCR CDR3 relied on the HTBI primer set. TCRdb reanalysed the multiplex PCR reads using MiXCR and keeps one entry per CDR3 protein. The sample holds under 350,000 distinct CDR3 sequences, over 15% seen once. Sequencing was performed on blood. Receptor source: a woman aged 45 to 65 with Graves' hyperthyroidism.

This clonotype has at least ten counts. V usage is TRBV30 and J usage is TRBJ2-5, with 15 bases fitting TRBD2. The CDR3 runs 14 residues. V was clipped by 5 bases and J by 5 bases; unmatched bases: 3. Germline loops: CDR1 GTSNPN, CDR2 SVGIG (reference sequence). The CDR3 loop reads CAWGLAGGGETQYF. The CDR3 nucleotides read TGTGCCTGGGGACTAGCGGGAGGGGGTGAGACCCAGTACTTC.

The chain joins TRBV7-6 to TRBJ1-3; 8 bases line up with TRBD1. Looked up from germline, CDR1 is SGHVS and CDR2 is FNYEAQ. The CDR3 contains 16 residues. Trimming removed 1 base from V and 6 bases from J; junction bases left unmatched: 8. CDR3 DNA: TGTGCCAGCAGCTTAGGACAGGGGATTACGGAAAACACCATATATTTT. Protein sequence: CASSLGQGITENTIYF.

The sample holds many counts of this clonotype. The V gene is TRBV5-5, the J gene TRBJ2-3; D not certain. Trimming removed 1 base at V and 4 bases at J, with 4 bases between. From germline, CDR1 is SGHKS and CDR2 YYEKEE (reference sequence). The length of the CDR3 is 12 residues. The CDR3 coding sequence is TGTGCCAGCAGCTTGAACGCAGATACGCAGTATTTT. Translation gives CASSLNADTQYF.

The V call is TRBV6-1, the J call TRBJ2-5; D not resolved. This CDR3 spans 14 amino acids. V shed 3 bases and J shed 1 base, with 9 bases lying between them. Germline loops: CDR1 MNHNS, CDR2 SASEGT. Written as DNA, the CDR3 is TGTGCCAGCAGTGATCCTACAACCCAAGAGACCCAGTACTTC. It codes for CASSDPTTQETQYF.

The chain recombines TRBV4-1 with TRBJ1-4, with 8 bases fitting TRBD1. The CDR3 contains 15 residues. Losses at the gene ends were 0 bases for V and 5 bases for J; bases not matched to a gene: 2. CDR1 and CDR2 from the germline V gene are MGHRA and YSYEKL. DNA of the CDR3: TGCGCCAGCAGCCAAGAGGACAGGGACAATGAAAAACTGTTTTTT. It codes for CASSQEDRDNEKLFF.

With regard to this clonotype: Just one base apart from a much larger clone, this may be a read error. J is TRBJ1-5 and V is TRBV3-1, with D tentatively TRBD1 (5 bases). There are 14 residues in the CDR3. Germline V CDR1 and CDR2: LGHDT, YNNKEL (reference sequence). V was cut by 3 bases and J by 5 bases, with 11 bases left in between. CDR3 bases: TGTGCCAGCAGCCACGGGGGTGGGGATCAGCCCCAGCATTTT. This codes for CASSHGGGDQPQHF.

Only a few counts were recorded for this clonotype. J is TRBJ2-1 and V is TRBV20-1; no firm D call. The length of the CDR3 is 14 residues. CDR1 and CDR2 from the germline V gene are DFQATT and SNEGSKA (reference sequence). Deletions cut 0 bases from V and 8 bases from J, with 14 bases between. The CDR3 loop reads CSARDYSTVYEQFF. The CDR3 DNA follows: TGCAGTGCTAGAGATTATTCCACTGTCTATGAGCAGTTCTTC.

The CDR3 sequence is CASSVDGLGPGGYTF. CDR3 in DNA: TGTGCCAGCAGCGTAGATGGGTTGGGACCTGGGGGCTACACCTTC. This chain joins TRBV9 and TRBJ1-2; the D gene is possibly TRBD1 (5 bases). The CDR3 is 15 residues long. The germline gives CDR1 SGDLS, CDR2 YYNGEE. V shed 0 bases and J shed 8 bases, with 17 bases lying between them.

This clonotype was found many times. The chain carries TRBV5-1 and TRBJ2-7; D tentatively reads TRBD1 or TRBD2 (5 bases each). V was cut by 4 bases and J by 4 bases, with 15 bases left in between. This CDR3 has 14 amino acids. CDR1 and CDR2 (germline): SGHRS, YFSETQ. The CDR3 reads CASSLAGTHYEQYF. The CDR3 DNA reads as TGCGCCAGCAGCCTAGCCGGGACGCATTACGAGCAGTACTTC.

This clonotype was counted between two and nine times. CDR3: CAWSVGADTQYF. DNA for the CDR3: TGTGCCTGGAGTGTAGGTGCAGATACGCAGTATTTT. J is TRBJ2-3 and V is TRBV30; the D is unclear. V lost 0 bases and J 4 bases, leaving 5 bases between the germline ends. Germline CDR1 reads GTSNPN; CDR2 reads SVGIG (reference sequence). The CDR3 contains 12 residues.